This TCR beta chain appears in the sequencing data of a study of T cells in Graves' hyperthyroidism and ophthalmopathy. As for the study in general: Pretreatment peripheral blood was obtained at initial diagnosis. Notes on the study in general: Blood also carried most thyroid clonotypes expanded above 0.001.

What was amplified from RNA transcripts were TCR beta CDR3 regions. TCR CDR3 underwent first-round RT-PCR with the HTBI primer set. TCRdb re-called the multiplex PCR reads through MiXCR, storing one row per CDR3 protein. This table holds hundreds of thousands of distinct CDR3 sequences, roughly 15% found once. The germline V gene encodes CDR1 LGHNA and CDR2 YNFKEQ. The CDR3 totals 13 residues. V lost 4 bases and J lost 2, with 9 bases in between. This clonotype showed up many times. Its antigen is unidentified. When ophthalmopathy did not progress within 18 months, Graves' hyperthyroidism was considered stable. The authors obtained PBMCs from around 11 ml of fresh peripheral blood.

The V and J genes are TRBV4-2 and TRBJ2-7; the D gene is possibly TRBD1 (5 bases). Source material: blood. The TCR originated in a woman younger than 30 with Graves' hyperthyroidism. The DNA of the CDR3 is TGTGCCAGCAGCCGAAAGGACACCTACGAGCAGTACTTC. This encodes CASSRKDTYEQYF.